Below are 5 T cell receptor beta chains sequenced from a single sample in a study of T cells in Graves' hyperthyroidism and ophthalmopathy. RNA transcripts provided the source from which TCR beta CDR3 regions were amplified. Initially, a first-round RT-PCR of the TCR CDR3 employed the HTBI primer set. In TCRdb, the multiplex PCR reads were re-called with MiXCR into one record per CDR3 protein. Here the sample spans hundreds of thousands of distinct CDR3 sequences, around 15% being singletons. Sample: blood. The receptors derive from a woman aged 35 to 49 with Graves' hyperthyroidism.

A word on this clonotype: Sequence at one end of the junction differs from germline and may be a read error. The rearrangement joins TRBV6-1 to TRBJ1-5; D gene ambiguous. The CDR3 sequence is 14 residues long. Germline CDR1 reads MNHNS; CDR2 reads SASEGT. The CDR3, as DNA: TGTGCCAGCAGTGAATTGGCAGAGTATCAGCCCCGGCATTTT. Protein: CASSELAEYQPRHF.

This sequence joins TRBV19 and TRBJ2-2; 13 nucleotides match TRBD2. The CDR3 is made up of 18 amino acids. Trimming at V came to 4 bases and at J to 3 bases, leaving 8 bases not matched to a gene. CDR1 and CDR2 (germline): LNHDA, SQIVND (reference sequence). DNA for the CDR3: TGTGCCAGTAGTAAAGAGGGACTAGCGGGATTTGACACCGGGGAGCTGTTTTTT. Amino acids: CASSKEGLAGFDTGELFF.

In its sample, this clonotype was seen many times. The chain links TRBV5-1 to TRBJ2-3, with 7 nucleotides matching TRBD2. V lost 6 bases and J lost 0; bases outside the gene matches: 10. Germline V gene sequence: CDR1 SGHRS, CDR2 YFSETQ. The CDR3 spans 16 residues. The CDR3 sequence: CASTIAGRESTDTQYF. CDR3 bases: TGCGCCAGCACCATTGCGGGGCGGGAGAGCACAGATACGCAGTATTTT.

This clonotype was counted only a few times. The gene calls are TRBV5-8 and TRBJ1-1; D uncertain. Trimming left V 0 bases short and J 2 bases short, with 8 bases between. The CDR3 is 14 residues long. Per the germline V gene, CDR1 is SGHTS and CDR2 is YDEGEE. The DNA for the CDR3 is TGTGCCAGCAGCTTGGAGACGACAAACACTGAAGCTTTCTTT. Translation: CASSLETTNTEAFF.

This sequence joins TRBV28 and TRBJ1-2, with D unclear. This CDR3 has 13 residues. V shed 8 bases and J shed 0 bases, with 10 bases lying between them. Germline V gene lookup returns CDR1 MDHEN and CDR2 SYDVKM. CDR3 in DNA: TGTGCCAGCGAGGACGGAGCTAACTATGGCTACACCTTC. Amino acid sequence: CASEDGANYGYTF.